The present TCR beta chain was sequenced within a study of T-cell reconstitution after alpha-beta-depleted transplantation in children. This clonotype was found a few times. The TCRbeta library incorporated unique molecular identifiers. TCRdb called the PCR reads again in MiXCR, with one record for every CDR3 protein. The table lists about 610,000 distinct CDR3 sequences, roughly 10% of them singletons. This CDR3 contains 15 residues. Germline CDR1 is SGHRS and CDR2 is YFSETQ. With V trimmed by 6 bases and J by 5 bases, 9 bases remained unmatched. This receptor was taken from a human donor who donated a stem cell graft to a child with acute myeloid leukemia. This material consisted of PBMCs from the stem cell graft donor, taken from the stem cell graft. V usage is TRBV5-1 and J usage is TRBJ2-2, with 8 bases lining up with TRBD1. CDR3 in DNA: TGCGCCAGCACCGATCAGGGGGCGGGTACCGGGGAGCTGTTTTTT. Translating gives CASTDQGAGTGELFF.